The text below deals with one TCR beta chain. As yet, its antigen is unknown. The unexposed donors gave CD4+ T cells in about 2011-2018, prior to COVID-19. This specimen belongs to a study of CD4 T cells in relation to SARS-CoV-2 and coronaviruses. On the study more broadly: The restricting HLA molecule for shared crossreactive spike epitopes was mapped. Study-level points and caveats: Crossreactive clones expanded significantly less to SARS-CoV-2 than monoreactive clones. The assay detects memory recall responses, not culture-primed primary responses. Pre-pandemic and post-infection samples never came from the same donor.

V lost 3 bases, J lost 6 bases, and 5 bases stayed unmatched. Germline V gene lookup returns CDR1 SEHNR and CDR2 FQNEAQ (reference sequence). The CDR3 consists of 16 residues. Clones were read by immunoSEQ multiplex PCR, and TCRdb kept only the in-frame ones, dropping some. The sample consists of approximately 64,000 clones, approximately 94% of them appearing once. The source material was naive CD4+ T cells from PBMCs. The subset was: naive CD4+ T cells isolated by negative enrichment. This receptor was obtained from a human donor in good health. This chain joins TRBV7-9 and TRBJ2-2, with 12 bases that match TRBD2. CDR3 loop: CASSFSLAGGSGELFF. The DNA for the CDR3 is TGTGCCAGCAGCTTTTCACTAGCGGGAGGTTCCGGGGAGCTGTTTTTT.